This TCR beta chain was captured by sequencing in a study of shared clonotypes between healthy human individuals. For this clone: Its target is not known.

The study, taken as a whole, reports: Naive subsets, compared against memory subsets, generally had larger estimated richness values. The study found about 5.1% of naive CD4 clonotypes shared across four donors.

Deep-level settings were used for running the assay. Replicate sorted-subset PCRs were loaded with around 200 ng DNA, roughly 33,000 T cell genomes. Here immunoSEQ multiplex PCR was the method, and the copy in TCRdb shows in-frame clones only, minus some. The data show some 2,500,000 clones, approximately 93% seen once. With 7 bases clipped from V and 1 base from J, the junction kept 9 bases outside the gene matches. In germline, CDR1 is ENHRY, CDR2 SYGVKD. The CDR3 spans 15 residues. The sample taken for sequencing was naive CD4+ T cells from PBMCs. Documented subset: CD45RA+ positively selected. This rearrangement joins TRBV10-3 to TRBJ1-2; TRBD1 agrees at 7 bases. This TCR was recovered from a man aged 18 to 29 in good health. Some clones in this sample may be carry-over from other donors' samples. CDR3 loop: CAITPRDSNNYGYTF. CDR3 nucleotides: TGTGCCATCACCCCTCGGGACAGCAATAACTATGGCTACACCTTC.